This TCR beta chain was captured in a study of PD-L1 blockade in urothelial cancer. The overall study: It was at 3 weeks (second dose) and 6 weeks after treatment start that blood was analyzed.

Stated time point: peripheral blood 6 weeks after treatment start. This CDR3 spans 16 amino acids. Trimming stripped 5 bases from V and 6 bases from J, with 20 bases between. Germline-derived CDR1 and CDR2 are MDHEN and SYDVKM. Data came from immunoSEQ multiplex PCR; TCRdb stores just in-frame clones and leaves some out. The sample lists tens of thousands of clones; 85% to 90% were seen once. Sequenced material: PBMCs, taken around atezolizumab (anti-PD-L1) treatment. The rearrangement joins TRBV28 to TRBJ1-5; D ambiguous. This TCR came from a man in his 60s with urothelial cancer. CDR3 DNA: TGTGCCAGCAGTGCAACCGGGAGTCCTAGATCTCAGCCCCAGCATTTT. Protein sequence: CASSATGSPRSQPQHF.